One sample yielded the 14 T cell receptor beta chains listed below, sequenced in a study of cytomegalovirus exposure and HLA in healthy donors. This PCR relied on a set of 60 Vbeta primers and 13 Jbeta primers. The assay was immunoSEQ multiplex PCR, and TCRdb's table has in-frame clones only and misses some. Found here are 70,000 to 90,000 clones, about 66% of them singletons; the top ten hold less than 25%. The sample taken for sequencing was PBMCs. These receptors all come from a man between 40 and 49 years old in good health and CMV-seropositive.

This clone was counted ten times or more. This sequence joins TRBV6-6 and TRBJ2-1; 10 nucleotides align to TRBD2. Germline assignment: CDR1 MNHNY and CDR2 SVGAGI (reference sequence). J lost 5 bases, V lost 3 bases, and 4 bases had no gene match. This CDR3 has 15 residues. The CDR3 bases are TGTGCCAGCAGTTATACGCTAGCGGGGGACAATGAGCAGTTCTTC. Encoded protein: CASSYTLAGDNEQFF.

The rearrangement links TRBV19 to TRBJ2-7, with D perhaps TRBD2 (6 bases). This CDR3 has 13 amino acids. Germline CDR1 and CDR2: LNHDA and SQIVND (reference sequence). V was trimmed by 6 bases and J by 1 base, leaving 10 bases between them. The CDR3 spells CASRRDESYEQYF. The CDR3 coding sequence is TGTGCCAGTAGGCGGGACGAGTCCTACGAGCAGTACTTC.

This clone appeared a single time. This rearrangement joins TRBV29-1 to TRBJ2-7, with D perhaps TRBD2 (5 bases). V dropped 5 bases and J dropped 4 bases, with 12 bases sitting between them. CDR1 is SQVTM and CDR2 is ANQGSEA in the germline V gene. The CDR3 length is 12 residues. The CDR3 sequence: CSVLDRGYEQYF. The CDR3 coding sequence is TGCAGCGTTCTCGACCGAGGGTACGAGCAGTACTTC.

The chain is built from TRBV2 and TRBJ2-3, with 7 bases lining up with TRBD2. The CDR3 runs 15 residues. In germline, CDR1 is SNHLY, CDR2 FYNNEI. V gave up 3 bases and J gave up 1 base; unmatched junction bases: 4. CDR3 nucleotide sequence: TGTGCCAGCAGTGATGCCCTAGCGGGCACAGATACGCAGTATTTT. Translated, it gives CASSDALAGTDTQYF.

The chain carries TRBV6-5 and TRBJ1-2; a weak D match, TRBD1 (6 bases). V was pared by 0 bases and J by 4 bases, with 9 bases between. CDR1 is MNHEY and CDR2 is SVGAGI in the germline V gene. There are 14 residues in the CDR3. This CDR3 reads CASSYSAGAYGYTF. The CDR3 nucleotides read TGTGCCAGCAGTTACTCTGCAGGGGCCTATGGCTACACCTTC.

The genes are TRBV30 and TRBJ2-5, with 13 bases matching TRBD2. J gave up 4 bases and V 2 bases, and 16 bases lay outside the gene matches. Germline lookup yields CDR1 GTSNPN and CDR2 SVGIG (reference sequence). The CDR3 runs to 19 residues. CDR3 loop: CAWSKSWTSGGPPPETQYF. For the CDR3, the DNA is TGTGCCTGGAGTAAGAGTTGGACTAGCGGGGGCCCTCCACCAGAGACCCAGTACTTC.

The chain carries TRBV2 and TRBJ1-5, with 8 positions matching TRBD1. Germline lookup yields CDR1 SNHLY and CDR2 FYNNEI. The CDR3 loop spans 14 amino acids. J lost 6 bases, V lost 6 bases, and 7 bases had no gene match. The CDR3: CASRLGQGGQPQHF. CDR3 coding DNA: TGTGCCAGCAGACTAGGACAGGGCGGTCAGCCCCAGCATTTT. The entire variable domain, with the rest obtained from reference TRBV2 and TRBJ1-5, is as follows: EPEVTQTPSHQVTQMGQEVILRCVPISNHLYFYWYRQILGQKVEFLVSFYNNEISEKSEIFDDQFSVERPDGSNFTLKIRSTKLEDSAMYFCASRLGQGGQPQHFGDGTRLSIL.

The CDR3 bases are TGTGCCAGCAGCCTGGCAGGGGGCCCACTGTCCAAAAACATTCAGTACTTC. It encodes CASSLAGGPLSKNIQYF. This chain joins TRBV5-4 and TRBJ2-4; 8 nucleotides agree with TRBD1. Trimming at V came to 4 bases and at J to 2 bases, leaving 11 bases not matched to a gene. The CDR3 has 17 residues. Germline CDR1 SGHNT, CDR2 YYREEE (reference sequence).

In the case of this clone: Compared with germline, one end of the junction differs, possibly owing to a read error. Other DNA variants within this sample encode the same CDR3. CDR3 region: CASSLGAELLNSPLHF. Here the CDR3 DNA reads TGTGCCAGCAGCTTAGGGGCCGAGCTCCTTAATTCCCCCCTCCACTTT. The chain uses TRBV7-8 and TRBJ1-6; no clear D gene. There are 16 residues in the CDR3. Germline CDR1 SGHVS, CDR2 FQNEAQ.

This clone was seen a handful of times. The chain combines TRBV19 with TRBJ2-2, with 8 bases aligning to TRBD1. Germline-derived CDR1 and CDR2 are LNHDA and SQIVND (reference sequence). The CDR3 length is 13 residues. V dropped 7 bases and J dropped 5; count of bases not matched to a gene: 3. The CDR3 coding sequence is TGTGCCAGTAAAAGACAGGGGACCGGGGAGCTGTTTTTT. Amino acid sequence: CASKRQGTGELFF. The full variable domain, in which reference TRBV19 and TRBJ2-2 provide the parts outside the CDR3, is DGGITQSPKYLFRKEGQNVTLSCEQNLNHDAMYWYRQDPGQGLRLIYYSQIVNDFQKGDIAEGYSVSREKKESFPLTVTSAQKNPTAFYLCASKRQGTGELFFGEGSRLTVL.

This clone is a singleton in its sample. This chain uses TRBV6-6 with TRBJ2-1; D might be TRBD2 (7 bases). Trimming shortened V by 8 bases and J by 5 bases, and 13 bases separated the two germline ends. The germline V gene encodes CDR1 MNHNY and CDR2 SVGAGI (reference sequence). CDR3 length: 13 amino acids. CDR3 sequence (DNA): TGTGCCAGCGGGGGGGCAGGCAACAATGAGCAGTTCTTC. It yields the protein CASGGAGNNEQFF.

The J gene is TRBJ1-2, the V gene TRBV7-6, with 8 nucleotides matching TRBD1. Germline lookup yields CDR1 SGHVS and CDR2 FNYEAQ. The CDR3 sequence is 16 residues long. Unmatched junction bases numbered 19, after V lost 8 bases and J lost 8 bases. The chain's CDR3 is CASANRDRSPWEGYTF. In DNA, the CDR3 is TGTGCCAGCGCAAACCGGGACAGGAGCCCGTGGGAAGGCTACACCTTC. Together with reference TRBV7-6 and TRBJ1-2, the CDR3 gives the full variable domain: GAGVSQSPRYKVTKRGQDVALRCDPISGHVSLYWYRQALGQGPEFLTYFNYEAQQDKSGLPNDRFSAERPEGSISTLTIQRTEQRDSAMYRCASANRDRSPWEGYTFGSGTRLTVV.

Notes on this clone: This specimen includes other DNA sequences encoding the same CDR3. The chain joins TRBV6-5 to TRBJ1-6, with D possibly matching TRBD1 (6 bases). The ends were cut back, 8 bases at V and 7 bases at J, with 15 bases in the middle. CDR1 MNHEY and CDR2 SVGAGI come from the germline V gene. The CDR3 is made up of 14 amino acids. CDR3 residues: CASQKDRSNSPLHF. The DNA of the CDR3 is TGTGCCAGCCAAAAAGACAGGAGCAATTCACCCCTCCACTTT.

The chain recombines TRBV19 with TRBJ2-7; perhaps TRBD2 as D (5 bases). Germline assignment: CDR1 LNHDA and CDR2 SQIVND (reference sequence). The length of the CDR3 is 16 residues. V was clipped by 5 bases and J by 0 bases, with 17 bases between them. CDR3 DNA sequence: TGTGCCAGTAGTCCCTCGCGGGCAGGAAGCTCCTACGAGCAGTACTTC. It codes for CASSPSRAGSSYEQYF.